This TCR beta chain originates from a study of T cell repertoires in cytomegalovirus infection. TCRdb itself ran the reads through MiXCR, one entry per CDR3 protein. Here the sample spans approximately 300,000 distinct CDR3 sequences, around 29% being singletons. This clonotype was counted a few times. Its antigen is not known. V shed 2 bases and J shed 5 bases, with 9 bases lying between them. Germline assignment: CDR1 KGHSH and CDR2 LQKENI. The CDR3 has 13 residues. Here the sequenced sample was cultured PBMCs, taken from culture after CMV antigen stimulation. This clonotype was sampled from a human donor in good health (CMV status not recorded). Some clones in this sample may be carry-over from other donors' samples. This chain joins TRBV18 and TRBJ1-1; no clear D. The CDR3 is CASSPNEETEAFF. DNA for the CDR3: TGTGCCAGCTCACCAAATGAGGAAACTGAAGCTTTCTTT.